Each of the 18 T cell receptor beta chains below was sequenced from the same sample in a study of T-cell reconstitution after alpha-beta-depleted transplantation in children. Using unique molecular identifiers, the investigators prepared the TCRbeta library. TCRdb used MiXCR to reprocess the PCR reads, holding one entry per CDR3 protein. The sample lists 900,000 or so distinct CDR3 sequences, 16% occurring once. The specimen comprised PBMCs, mostly from graft donor cells, sampled 360 days after TCRalphabeta/CD19-depleted stem cell transplant. The receptors come from a male patient younger than 18 who had a stem cell transplant for acute lymphoblastic leukemia, so the T cells may come from the graft donor.

J is TRBJ2-5 and V is TRBV5-1; TRBD1 agrees at 9 bases. V trimming: 4 bases; J trimming: 5 bases; junction bases outside the gene matches: 12. This CDR3 region has 16 residues. Germline lookup yields CDR1 SGHRS and CDR2 YFSETQ. The DNA for the CDR3 is TGCGCCAGCAGCGCCCATAGCGGACAGGGGCAGGAGACCCAGTACTTC. Translation gives CASSAHSGQGQETQYF.

The V gene is TRBV27, the J gene TRBJ2-1, with D unresolved. The V gene lost 2 bases and the J gene lost 2 bases, with 10 bases spanning the gap. Germline values: CDR1 MNHEY, CDR2 SMNVEV (reference sequence). This CDR3 has 15 amino acids. The CDR3 is CASSLEPITYNEQFF. CDR3 nucleotides: TGTGCCAGCAGTTTAGAACCCATAACCTACAATGAGCAGTTCTTC.

This clonotype was counted many times. The chain is built from TRBV12-3 or TRBV12-4 and TRBJ2-1, with D perhaps assigned TRBD1 or TRBD2 (5 bases each). Trimming took 8 bases from V and 4 from J, leaving 12 bases between them. CDR3 length equals 13 residues. The CDR3 nucleotides read TGTGCCAGCTCATCGGGGCATTACAATGAGCAGTTCTTC. Translation gives CASSSGHYNEQFF.

The V call is TRBV12-3 or TRBV12-4, the J call TRBJ1-2, with 8 positions matching TRBD1. The CDR3 has 15 residues. Trimming cost V 6 bases and J 8 bases; bases outside gene matches: 14. The CDR3 region has the DNA TGTGCCAGCAGGGCTCCTACAGGGGGAATTTACGGCTACACCTTC. It specifies CASRAPTGGIYGYTF.

V and J are TRBV6-1 and TRBJ1-5, with a weak D call TRBD1 (5 bases). Germline-derived CDR1 and CDR2 are MNHNS and SASEGT. Trimming cost V 8 bases and J 0 bases, with 14 bases left between them. The CDR3 contains 15 residues. For the CDR3, the DNA is TGTGCCAGCGGTAAGGGACCCTATAGCAATCAGCCCCAGCATTTT. Residues: CASGKGPYSNQPQHF.

The chain links TRBV15 to TRBJ2-3, with 7 nucleotides matching TRBD1. The CDR3 has 15 amino acids. CDR1 is LNHNV and CDR2 is YYDKDF in the germline V gene (reference sequence). After removal of 5 bases from V and 1 base from J, the junction contained 6 bases not matched to a gene. The CDR3 region is CATSAGQVGTDTQYF. DNA of the CDR3: TGTGCCACCAGCGCCGGACAGGTCGGCACAGATACGCAGTATTTT. The full variable domain, with the rest looked up from reference TRBV15 and TRBJ2-3, is DAMVIQNPRYQVTQFGKPVTLSCSQTLNHNVMYWYQQKSSQAPKLLFHYYDKDFNNEADTPDNFQSRRPNTSFCFLDIRSPGLGDTAMYLCATSAGQVGTDTQYFGPGTRLTVL.

The chain employs TRBV3-1 and TRBJ2-2, with 10 bases that match TRBD2. V was clipped by 6 bases and J by 6 bases; unmatched bases: 13. Germline loops: CDR1 LGHDT, CDR2 YNNKEL (reference sequence). The CDR3 has 17 amino acids. The CDR3 nucleotides are TGTGCCAGCAGGGTTGGGCTAGCGGGAGAAATGGCCGGGGAGCTGTTTTTT. The encoded protein is CASRVGLAGEMAGELFF.

The rearrangement uses TRBV12-3 or TRBV12-4 and TRBJ2-4, with unresolved D. The CDR3 sequence is 11 residues long. V shed 4 bases and J shed 8 bases, with 6 bases lying between them. This CDR3 is CASSSRYIQYF. As DNA, the CDR3 is TGTGCCAGCAGTTCTCGATACATTCAGTACTTC.

This clonotype was found many times. The V and J genes are TRBV12-3 or TRBV12-4 and TRBJ1-5; D remains ambiguous. Trimming took 6 bases from V and 1 from J, leaving 10 bases between them. The CDR3 is 14 amino acids. As DNA, the CDR3 is TGTGCCAGCAGGAGGGTAGGGAGCAATCAGCCCCAGCATTTT. It encodes CASRRVGSNQPQHF.

This clonotype was picked up a small number of times. The genes are TRBV27 and TRBJ1-5; D might be TRBD1 (6 bases). The CDR3 totals 15 residues. Trimming removed 0 bases from V and 7 bases from J, with 13 bases in between. Germline V lookup: CDR1 MNHEY, CDR2 SMNVEV (reference sequence). The CDR3 spells CASSLSYRDRQPQHF. Here the CDR3 DNA reads TGTGCCAGCAGTTTATCGTACAGGGATAGGCAGCCCCAGCATTTT.

The rearrangement uses TRBV4-2 and TRBJ2-5, with a possible D match to TRBD2 (7 bases). Germline V CDR1 and CDR2: LGHNA, YNFKEQ. The CDR3 is 15 residues long. V dropped 1 base and J dropped 4 bases, with 13 bases sitting between them. The CDR3 nucleotides are TGTGCCAGCAGCCAAGCCGGGGGGCAGAGAGAGACCCAGTACTTC. This encodes CASSQAGGQRETQYF.

The chain links TRBV10-2 to TRBJ2-7; D gene ambiguous. Trimming took 0 bases from V and 4 from J, leaving 7 bases between them. Germline CDR1 WSHSY, CDR2 SAAADI. The CDR3 sequence is 13 residues long. CDR3 nucleotide sequence: TGCGCCAGCAGTGAGTCGAAGGGATACGAGCAGTACTTC. Translating gives CASSESKGYEQYF.

This chain uses TRBV2 with TRBJ2-5, with 8 bases fitting TRBD1. Germline values: CDR1 SNHLY, CDR2 FYNNEI. J was trimmed by 5 bases and V by 4 bases; bases with no gene match: 6. The CDR3 runs 14 residues. The CDR3 sequence is CASSVQGARETQYF. Here the CDR3 DNA reads TGTGCCAGCAGTGTCCAGGGGGCAAGGGAGACCCAGTACTTC.

This rearrangement joins TRBV12-3 or TRBV12-4 to TRBJ1-5, with D maybe TRBD1 (6 bases). CDR3 length equals 17 residues. The V end was cut by 3 bases, the J end by 5 bases, with 20 bases between. CDR3 nucleotide sequence: TGTGCCAGCAGTTTTTCCCTTTACAGGGAGGGACATCAGCCCCAGCATTTT. Its protein product is CASSFSLYREGHQPQHF.

This clonotype was counted a few times. The chain recombines TRBV5-4 with TRBJ2-7; 16 bases map to TRBD2. The CDR3 spans 22 residues. Trimming removed 0 bases from V and 3 bases from J; junction bases left unmatched: 18. Germline CDR1 and CDR2: SGHNT and YYREEE (reference sequence). In DNA form, the CDR3 reads TGTGCCAGCAGCTTGGTCCCCGGGACTAGCGGGAGGGCCCGGCTTCTACTCTACGAGCAGTACTTC. Amino acid sequence: CASSLVPGTSGRARLLLYEQYF.

The gene calls are TRBV7-8 and TRBJ1-4; D is unclear. V lost 3 bases to trimming and J lost 6 bases, with 14 bases between them. The germline CDR1 and CDR2 sequences are SGHVS and FQNEAQ. The CDR3 is made up of 15 amino acids. The CDR3 DNA follows: TGTGCCAGCAGCTTTGTTTTCCCTGGGGATGAAAAACTGTTTTTT. Amino acid sequence: CASSFVFPGDEKLFF.

This clonotype came up many times. V gene TRBV4-2 combines with J gene TRBJ2-7; TRBD1 might be the D (6 bases). The CDR3 is 16 residues long. V shed 6 bases and J shed 1 base, with 19 bases lying between them. Germline lookup yields CDR1 LGHNA and CDR2 YNFKEQ. The CDR3, as DNA: TGTGCCAGCAGTCCCCTTTGGCCCCAGGGGTCCTACGAGCAGTACTTC. This gives the protein CASSPLWPQGSYEQYF.

This clonotype was counted a few times. The chain is built from TRBV6-5 and TRBJ2-7; D possibly uses TRBD1 or TRBD2 (5 bases each). V was trimmed by 3 bases and J by 0 bases, leaving 15 bases between them. This CDR3 spans 16 amino acids. Germline V gene sequence: CDR1 MNHEY, CDR2 SVGAGI. The CDR3 is CASSYGDHSLSYEQYF. The CDR3 DNA reads TGTGCCAGCAGTTATGGGGACCACAGCCTCTCCTACGAGCAGTACTTC.